These T cell receptor beta chains were read from a single sample in a study of blood T cell repertoires in COVID-19. Only in-frame clones appear in the TCRdb table, and some are missing; sequencing was by immunoSEQ multiplex PCR. There are a few hundred thousand clones in the sample; approximately 86% occur only once, and under 2.5% lies in the top ten. Sequencing was done on a sample of peripheral blood. Source of these receptors: a young man with active or convalescent COVID-19. Both conserved end residues are part of each CDR3. The order of the fields is CDR3 length, clone size, D gene, J gene, V gene, CDR3 DNA, CDR3 protein. The D gene is left open where the match is weak. Clone size is stated in some rows and not others, as once, few, many or a class when expanded.

>15|.|TRBD1|TRBJ2-7|TRBV7-9
TGTGCCAGCAGCTTAACGACAGGGATTACGCACGAGCAGTACTTC
CASSLTTGITHEQYF
>15|few|TRBD1|TRBJ2-2|TRBV7-8
TGTGCCAGCAGCTCGACAGGGGGGGACACCGGGGAGCTGTTTTTT
CASSSTGGDTGELFF
>18|.|TRBD2|TRBJ2-2|TRBV2
TGTGCCAGCAGGCACGGAGGACTAGCGGGGGGAGACACCGGGGAGCTGTTTTTT
CASRHGGLAGGDTGELFF
>16|.|.|TRBJ2-4|TRBV7-2
TGTGCCAGCAGTCCTTATGGCGGGAACGCCAAAAACATTCAGTACTTC
CASSPYGGNAKNIQYF
>14|once|TRBD1|TRBJ2-1|TRBV5-1
TGCGCCAGCAGCAACAGGACAGGGGGAGATGAGCAGTTCTTC
CASSNRTGGDEQFF
>17|.|.|TRBJ1-1|TRBV4-1
TGCGCCAGCAGCCAGCCGTCGACAGGCCGTATGAACACTGAAGCTTTCTTT
CASSQPSTGRMNTEAFF
>15|.|TRBD1|TRBJ2-3|TRBV2
TGTGCCAGCAAGACCGACAGGGGGCCGACAGATACGCAGTATTTT
CASKTDRGPTDTQYF
>16|.|TRBD1|TRBJ1-5|TRBV2
TGTGCCAGCAGTAACAAAGGACAGGGGGCTGCTCAGCCCCAGCATTTT
CASSNKGQGAAQPQHF
>15|few|.|TRBJ2-5|TRBV7-9
TGTGCCAGCAGCTTAAACGGCCTAGCGAAAGAGACCCAGTACTTC
CASSLNGLAKETQYF
>14|.|.|TRBJ1-1|TRBV5-1
TGCGCCAGCAGCTTGAGAGGTGGGAACACTGAAGCTTTCTTT
CASSLRGGNTEAFF
>16|.|TRBD1|TRBJ1-3|TRBV5-4
TGTGCCAGCAGCCCCAAAACAGGGGGCGCTGGAAACACCATATATTTT
CASSPKTGGAGNTIYF
>15|.|.|TRBJ2-7|TRBV6-2/TRBV6-3
TGTGCCAGCAGTTATTCGGGGGACCGTTACTACGAGCAGTACTTC
CASSYSGDRYYEQYF
>17|.|.|TRBJ2-3|TRBV5-4
TGTGCCAGCAGCCGACCAACCGCGGACTATTCCGCAGATACGCAGTATTTT
CASSRPTADYSADTQYF
>17|.|TRBD1|TRBJ1-6|TRBV3-1/TRBV3-2
TGTGCCAGCAGCCAAGATTGGGGGACAGGGGCAAGCTCACCCCTCCACTTT
CASSQDWGTGASSPLHF
>14|.|.|TRBJ1-1|TRBV18
TGTGCCAGCTCACCACCGAGGGATAGCACTGAAGCTTTCTTT
CASSPPRDSTEAFF
>14|.|TRBD1|TRBJ1-4|TRBV2
TGTGCCAGCAGTCCCCTGACAGGGGCGGAAAAACTGTTTTTT
CASSPLTGAEKLFF
>18|.|TRBD2|TRBJ2-1|TRBV13
TGTGCCAGCATAAGTTCTAGCGGGGGATCTCAGGGCTACAATGAGCAGTTCTTC
CASISSSGGSQGYNEQFF
>15|.|.|TRBJ2-5|TRBV6-5
TGTGCCAGCAGTTACTCGGGCAGAAACCAAGAGACCCAGTACTTC
CASSYSGRNQETQYF
>13|.|.|TRBJ1-1|TRBV9
TGTGCCAGCAGTACCGACGGGGTCACTGAAGCTTTCTTT
CASSTDGVTEAFF
>12|few|.|TRBJ1-1|TRBV12-3/TRBV12-4
TGTGCCAGCTCCCGGGGGATCTCTGAAGCTTTCTTT
CASSRGISEAFF
>14|.|.|TRBJ2-2|TRBV2
TGTGCCAGCAGTTTCGAGGGGGTCACCGGGGAGCTGTTTTTT
CASSFEGVTGELFF
>14|.|TRBD2|TRBJ2-7|TRBV7-8
TGTGCCAGCAGTTGGACTAGCGGGGGAAACGAGCAGTACTTC
CASSWTSGGNEQYF
>13|.|TRBD1|TRBJ2-1|TRBV5-3
TGTGCCAGAAGTCCCGACAGGGACAATGAGCAGTTCTTC
CARSPDRDNEQFF